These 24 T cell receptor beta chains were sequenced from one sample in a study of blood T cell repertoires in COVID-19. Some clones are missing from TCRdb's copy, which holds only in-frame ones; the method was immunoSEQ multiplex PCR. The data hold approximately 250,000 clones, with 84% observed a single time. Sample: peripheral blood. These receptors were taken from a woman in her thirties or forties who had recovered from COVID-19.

The CDR3 DNA reads as TGTGCCAGCAGCACCGTGGGGGGTCAGGATTCACCCCTCCACTTT. It encodes CASSTVGGQDSPLHF. The rearrangement uses TRBV7-2 and TRBJ1-6; D is perhaps TRBD1 (5 bases). The V gene lost 5 bases and the J gene lost 8 bases, with 16 bases spanning the gap. Per germline, CDR1 SGHTA and CDR2 FQGNSA. The CDR3 loop spans 15 amino acids.

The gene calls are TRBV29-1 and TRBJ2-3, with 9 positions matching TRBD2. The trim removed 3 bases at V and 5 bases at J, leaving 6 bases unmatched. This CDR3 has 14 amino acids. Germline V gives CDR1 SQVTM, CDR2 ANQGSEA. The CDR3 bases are TGCAGCGTTGAGCGGGGGGGCTCGGGAGATACGCAGTATTTT. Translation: CSVERGGSGDTQYF.

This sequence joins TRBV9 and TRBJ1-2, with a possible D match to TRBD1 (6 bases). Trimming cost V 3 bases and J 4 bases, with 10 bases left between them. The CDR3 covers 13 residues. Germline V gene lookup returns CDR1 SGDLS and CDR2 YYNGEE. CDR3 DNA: TGTGCCAGCAGCGAGGGGGTTGGCTATGGCTACACCTTC. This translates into CASSEGVGYGYTF.

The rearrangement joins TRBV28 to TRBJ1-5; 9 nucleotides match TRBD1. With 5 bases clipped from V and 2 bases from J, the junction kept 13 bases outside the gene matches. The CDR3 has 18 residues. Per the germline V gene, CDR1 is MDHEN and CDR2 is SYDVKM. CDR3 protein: CASSVGGTGIEGNQPQHF. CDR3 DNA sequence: TGTGCCAGCAGTGTGGGCGGGACAGGGATAGAAGGCAATCAGCCCCAGCATTTT. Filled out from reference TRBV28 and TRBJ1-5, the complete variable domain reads DVKVTQSSRYLVKRTGEKVFLECVQDMDHENMFWYRQDPGLGLRLIYFSYDVKMKEKGDIPEGYSVSREKKERFSLILESASTNQTSMYLCASSVGGTGIEGNQPQHFGDGTRLSIL.

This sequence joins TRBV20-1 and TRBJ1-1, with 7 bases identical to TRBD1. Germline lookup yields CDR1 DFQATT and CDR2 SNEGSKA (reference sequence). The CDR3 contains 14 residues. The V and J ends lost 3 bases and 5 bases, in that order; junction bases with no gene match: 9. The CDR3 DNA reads TGCAGTGCTAGTACCCCAGGGGGGCGGACTGAAGCTTTCTTT. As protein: CSASTPGGRTEAFF.

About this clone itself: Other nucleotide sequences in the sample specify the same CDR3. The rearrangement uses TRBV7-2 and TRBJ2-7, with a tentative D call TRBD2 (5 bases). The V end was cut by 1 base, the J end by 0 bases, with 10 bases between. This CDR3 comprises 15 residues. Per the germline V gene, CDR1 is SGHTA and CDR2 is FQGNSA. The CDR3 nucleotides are TGTGCCAGCAGCTTAGTTCCGGGAAACTCCTACGAGCAGTACTTC. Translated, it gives CASSLVPGNSYEQYF.

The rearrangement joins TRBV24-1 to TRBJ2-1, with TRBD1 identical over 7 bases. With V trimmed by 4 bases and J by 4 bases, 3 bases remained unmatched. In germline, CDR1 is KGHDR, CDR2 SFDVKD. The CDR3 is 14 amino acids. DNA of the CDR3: TGTGCCACCAGTGACCGGACAGGTTACAATGAGCAGTTCTTC. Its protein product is CATSDRTGYNEQFF.

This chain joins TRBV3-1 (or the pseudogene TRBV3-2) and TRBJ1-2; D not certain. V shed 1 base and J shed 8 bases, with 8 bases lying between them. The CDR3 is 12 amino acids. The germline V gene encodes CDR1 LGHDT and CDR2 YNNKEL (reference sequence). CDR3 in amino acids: CASSQASRGYTF. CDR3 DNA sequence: TGTGCCAGCAGCCAAGCCTCGCGCGGCTACACCTTC.

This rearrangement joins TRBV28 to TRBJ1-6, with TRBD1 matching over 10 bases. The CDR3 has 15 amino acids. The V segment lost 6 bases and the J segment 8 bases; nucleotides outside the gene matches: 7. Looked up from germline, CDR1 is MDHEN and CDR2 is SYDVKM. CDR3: CASSLTGGIYSPLHF. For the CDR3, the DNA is TGTGCCAGCAGCTTGACAGGGGGCATTTATTCACCCCTCCACTTT.

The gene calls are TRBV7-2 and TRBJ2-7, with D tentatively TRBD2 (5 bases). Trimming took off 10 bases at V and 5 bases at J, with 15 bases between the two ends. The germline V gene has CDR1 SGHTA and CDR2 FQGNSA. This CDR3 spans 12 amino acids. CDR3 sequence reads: CATGLSRNEQYF. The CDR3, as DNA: TGTGCCACCGGACTTTCTCGGAACGAGCAGTACTTC.

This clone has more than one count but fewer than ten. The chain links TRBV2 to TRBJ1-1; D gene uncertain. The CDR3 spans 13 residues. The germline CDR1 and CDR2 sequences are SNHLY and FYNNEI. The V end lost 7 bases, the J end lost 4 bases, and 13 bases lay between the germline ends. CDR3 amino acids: CASTAAYSTEAFF. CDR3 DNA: TGTGCCAGCACGGCAGCGTACTCCACTGAAGCTTTCTTT.

CDR3 sequence: CASSFADREQNIQYF. The CDR3 DNA is TGTGCCAGCAGCTTTGCTGACAGGGAGCAAAACATTCAGTACTTC. This chain joins TRBV12-1 and TRBJ2-4; the table calls TRBD1, which could not be checked here. TRBV12-1 is a listed pseudogene. CDR3 size: 15 residues.

In DNA, the CDR3 is TGTGCCAGCAGCCAGGACACACGGGCCACTGAAGCTTTCTTT. This sequence encodes CASSQDTRATEAFF. This sequence joins TRBV3-1 (or the pseudogene TRBV3-2) and TRBJ1-1; the D gene is possibly TRBD1 (5 bases). CDR1 LGHDT and CDR2 YNNKEL come from the germline V gene (reference sequence). V lost 3 bases, J lost 4 bases, and 12 bases lay in between. The CDR3 consists of 14 residues.

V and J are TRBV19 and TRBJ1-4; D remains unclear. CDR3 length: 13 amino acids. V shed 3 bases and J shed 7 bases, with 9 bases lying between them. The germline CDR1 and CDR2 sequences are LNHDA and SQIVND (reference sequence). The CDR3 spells CASSIGRGEKLFF. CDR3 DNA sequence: TGTGCCAGTAGTATCGGACGGGGTGAAAAACTGTTTTTT.

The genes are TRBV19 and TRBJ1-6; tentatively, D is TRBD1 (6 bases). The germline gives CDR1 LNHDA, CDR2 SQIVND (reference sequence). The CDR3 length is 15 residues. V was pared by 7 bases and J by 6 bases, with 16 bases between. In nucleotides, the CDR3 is TGTGCCAGTACCTCCCAGGGACACGGTAATTCACCCCTCCACTTT. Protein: CASTSQGHGNSPLHF.

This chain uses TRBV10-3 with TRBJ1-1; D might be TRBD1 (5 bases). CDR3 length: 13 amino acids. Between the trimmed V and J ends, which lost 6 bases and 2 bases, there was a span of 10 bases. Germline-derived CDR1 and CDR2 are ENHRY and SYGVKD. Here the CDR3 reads CAIRVTVNTEAFF. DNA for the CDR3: TGTGCCATCAGGGTGACAGTAAACACTGAAGCTTTCTTT.

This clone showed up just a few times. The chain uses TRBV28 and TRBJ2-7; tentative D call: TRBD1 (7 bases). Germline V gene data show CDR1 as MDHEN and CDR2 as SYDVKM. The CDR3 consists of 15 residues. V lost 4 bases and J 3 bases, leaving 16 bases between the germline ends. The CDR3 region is CASSSTGQGGYEQYF. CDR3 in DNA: TGTGCCAGCAGTTCTACGGGGCAGGGGGGCTACGAGCAGTACTTC.

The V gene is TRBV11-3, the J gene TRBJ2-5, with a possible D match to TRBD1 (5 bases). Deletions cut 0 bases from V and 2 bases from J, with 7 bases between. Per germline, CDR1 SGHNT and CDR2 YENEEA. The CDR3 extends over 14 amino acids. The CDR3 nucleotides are TGTGCCAGCAGCTTAGATAACAGGCAAGAGACCCAGTACTTC. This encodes CASSLDNRQETQYF.

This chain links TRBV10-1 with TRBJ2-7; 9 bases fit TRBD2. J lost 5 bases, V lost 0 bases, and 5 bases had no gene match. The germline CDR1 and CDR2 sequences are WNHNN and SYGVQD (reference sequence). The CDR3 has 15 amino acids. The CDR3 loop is CASSESVAGAHEQYF. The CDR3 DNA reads TGCGCCAGCAGTGAGTCGGTAGCGGGGGCCCACGAGCAGTACTTC.

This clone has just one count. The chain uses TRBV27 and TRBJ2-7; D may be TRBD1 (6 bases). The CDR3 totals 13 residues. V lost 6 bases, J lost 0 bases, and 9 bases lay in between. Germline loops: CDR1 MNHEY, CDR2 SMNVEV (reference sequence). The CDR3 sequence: CASRRGGSYEQYF. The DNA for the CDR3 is TGTGCCAGCAGGCGAGGGGGCTCCTACGAGCAGTACTTC.

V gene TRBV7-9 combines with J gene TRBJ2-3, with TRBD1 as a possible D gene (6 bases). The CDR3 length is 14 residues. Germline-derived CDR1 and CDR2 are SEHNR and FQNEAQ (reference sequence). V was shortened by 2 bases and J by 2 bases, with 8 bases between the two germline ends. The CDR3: CASSLQGLTDTQYF. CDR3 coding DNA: TGTGCCAGCAGCTTACAGGGGCTCACAGATACGCAGTATTTT.

CDR3 nucleotide sequence: TGTGCCAGCAGTATTTTACCCCAACTAGCGGGGTACGGAGAGACCCAGTACTTC. This gives the protein CASSILPQLAGYGETQYF. The chain is built from TRBV6-2 or TRBV6-3 and TRBJ2-5; 10 bases are shared with TRBD2. The V and J ends lost 5 bases and 4 bases, in that order; junction bases with no gene match: 16. Germline CDR1 is MNHEY and CDR2 is SVGEGT. The CDR3 contains 18 residues.

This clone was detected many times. The CDR3 loop reads CASRLTGIGNEKLFF. The CDR3 DNA sequence: TGCGCCAGCAGGTTGACAGGGATTGGTAATGAAAAACTGTTTTTT. The chain links TRBV5-1 to TRBJ1-4, with 7 bases matching TRBD1. The J segment lost 4 bases and the V segment lost 5 bases, leaving 8 bases of the junction unmatched. Looked up from germline, CDR1 is SGHRS and CDR2 is YFSETQ. The CDR3 is 15 amino acids.

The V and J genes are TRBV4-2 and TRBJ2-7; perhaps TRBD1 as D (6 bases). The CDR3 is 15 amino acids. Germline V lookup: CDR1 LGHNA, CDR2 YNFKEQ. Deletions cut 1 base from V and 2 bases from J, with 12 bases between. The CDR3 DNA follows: TGTGCCAGCAGCCAAGTCCCAGGGGCTACCTACGAGCAGTACTTC. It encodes CASSQVPGATYEQYF.